The present T cell receptor (beta chain) was sequenced within a study of cytomegalovirus exposure and HLA in healthy donors. This clone was seen once. Its specificity is not known. Study-wide results and caveats: Among TCR beta chains, those listed as cytomegalovirus-associated numbered over 150. Several of the most significant clusters were apparently associated with common viral pathogens in a later analysis.

The PCR contained 60 Vbeta and 13 Jbeta primers. This table comes from immunoSEQ multiplex PCR, and its TCRdb copy is limited to in-frame clones, with some not included. This table has roughly 100,000 clones, around four fifths appearing once. Germline loops: CDR1 SGHDT, CDR2 YYEEEE. After removal of 2 bases from V and 3 bases from J, the junction contained 16 bases not matched to a gene. The CDR3 has 18 amino acids. This receptor was identified in a man aged 40-55 years in good health and CMV-seronegative. Material: PBMCs. This chain links TRBV5-6 with TRBJ2-7, with 8 nucleotides matching TRBD2. CDR3 protein: CASSFEGSGDSFGYEQYF. The CDR3 DNA reads TGTGCCAGCAGCTTTGAAGGTAGCGGGGATTCCTTTGGCTACGAGCAGTACTTC. The entire variable domain, with the rest obtained from reference TRBV5-6 and TRBJ2-7, is as follows: DAGVTQSPTHLIKTRGQQVTLRCSPKSGHDTVSWYQQALGQGPQFIFQYYEEEERQRGNFPDRFSGHQFPNYSSELNVNALLLGDSALYLCASSFEGSGDSFGYEQYFGPGTRLTVT.